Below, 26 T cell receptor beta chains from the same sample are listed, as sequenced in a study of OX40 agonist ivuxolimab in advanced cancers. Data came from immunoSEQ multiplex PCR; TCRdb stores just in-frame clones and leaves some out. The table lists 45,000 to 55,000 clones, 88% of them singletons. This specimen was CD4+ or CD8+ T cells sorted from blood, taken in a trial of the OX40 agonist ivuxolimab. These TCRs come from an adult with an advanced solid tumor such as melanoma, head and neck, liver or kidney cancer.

This chain's CDR3 is CASSPGLAGAWDTQYF. For the CDR3, the DNA is TGTGCCAGCAGCCCAGGCCTAGCGGGGGCGTGGGATACGCAGTATTTT. V and J are TRBV7-2 and TRBJ2-3, with TRBD2 matching 10 bases. Unmatched junction bases numbered 11, after V lost 5 bases and J lost 6 bases. Germline assignment: CDR1 SGHTA and CDR2 FQGNSA. The CDR3 extends over 16 amino acids. Full variable domain (remainder filled in from reference TRBV7-2 and TRBJ2-3): GAGVSQSPSNKVTEKGKDVELRCDPISGHTALYWYRQSLGQGLEFLIYFQGNSAPDKSGLPSDRFSAERTGGSVSTLTIQRTQQEDSAVYLCASSPGLAGAWDTQYFGPGTRLTVL.

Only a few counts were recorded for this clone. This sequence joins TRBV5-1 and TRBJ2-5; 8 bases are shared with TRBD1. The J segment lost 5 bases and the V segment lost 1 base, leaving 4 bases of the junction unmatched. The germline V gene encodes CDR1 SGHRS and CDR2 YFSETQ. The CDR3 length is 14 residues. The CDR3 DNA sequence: TGCGCCAGCAGCTTGACCAGGGGGCAGGAGACCCAGTACTTC. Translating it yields CASSLTRGQETQYF.

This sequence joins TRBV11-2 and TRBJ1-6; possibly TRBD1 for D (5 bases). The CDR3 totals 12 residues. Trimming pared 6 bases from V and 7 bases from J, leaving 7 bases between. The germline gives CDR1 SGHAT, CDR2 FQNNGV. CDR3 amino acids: CASRDSNSPLHF. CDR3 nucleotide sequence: TGTGCCAGCAGAGACAGCAATTCACCCCTCCACTTT.

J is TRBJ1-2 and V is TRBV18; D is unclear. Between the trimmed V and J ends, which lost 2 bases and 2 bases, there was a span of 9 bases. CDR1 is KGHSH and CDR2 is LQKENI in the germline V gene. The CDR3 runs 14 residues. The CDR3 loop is CASSPTRQNYGYTF. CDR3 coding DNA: TGTGCCAGCTCACCAACTCGGCAGAACTATGGCTACACCTTC.

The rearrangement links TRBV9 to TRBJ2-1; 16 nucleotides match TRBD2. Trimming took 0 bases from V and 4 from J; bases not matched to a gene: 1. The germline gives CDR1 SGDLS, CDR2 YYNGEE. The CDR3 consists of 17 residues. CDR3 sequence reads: CASSVGGLAGGYNEQFF. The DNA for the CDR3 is TGTGCCAGCAGCGTAGGGGGACTAGCGGGAGGGTACAATGAGCAGTTCTTC.

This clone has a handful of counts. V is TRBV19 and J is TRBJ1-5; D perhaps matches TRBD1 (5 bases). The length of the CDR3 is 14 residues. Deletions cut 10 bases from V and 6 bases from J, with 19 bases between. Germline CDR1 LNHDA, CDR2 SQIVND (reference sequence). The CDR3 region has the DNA TGTGCCACCATTGACGGAGCGGGGGGTCAGCCCCAGCATTTT. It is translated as CATIDGAGGQPQHF.

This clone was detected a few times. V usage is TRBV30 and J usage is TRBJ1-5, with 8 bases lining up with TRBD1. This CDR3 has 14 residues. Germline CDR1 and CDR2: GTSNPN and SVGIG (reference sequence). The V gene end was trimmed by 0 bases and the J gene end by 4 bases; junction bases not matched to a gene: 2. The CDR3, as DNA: TGTGCCTGGAGTGTACGGGACAGGAATCAGCCCCAGCATTTT. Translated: CAWSVRDRNQPQHF.

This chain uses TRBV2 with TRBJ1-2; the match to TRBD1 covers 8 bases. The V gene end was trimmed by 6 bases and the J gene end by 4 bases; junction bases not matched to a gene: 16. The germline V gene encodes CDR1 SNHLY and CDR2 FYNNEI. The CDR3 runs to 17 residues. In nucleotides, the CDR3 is TGTGCCAGCAGGGATGAATCTGCCGGGACAGGTCTCTATGGCTACACCTTC. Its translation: CASRDESAGTGLYGYTF.

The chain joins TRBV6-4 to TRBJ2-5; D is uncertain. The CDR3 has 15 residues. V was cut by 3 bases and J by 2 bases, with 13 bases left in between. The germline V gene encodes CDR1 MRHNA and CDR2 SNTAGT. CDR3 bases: TGTGCCAGCAGTGAGGTTCACCTCCCTCAAGAGACCCAGTACTTC. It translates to CASSEVHLPQETQYF.

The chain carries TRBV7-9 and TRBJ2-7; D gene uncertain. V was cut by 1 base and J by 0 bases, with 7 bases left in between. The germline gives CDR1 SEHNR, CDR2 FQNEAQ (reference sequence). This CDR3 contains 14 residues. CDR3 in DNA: TGTGCCAGCAGCTTAGTCCCCAGCTCCTACGAGCAGTACTTC. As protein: CASSLVPSSYEQYF.

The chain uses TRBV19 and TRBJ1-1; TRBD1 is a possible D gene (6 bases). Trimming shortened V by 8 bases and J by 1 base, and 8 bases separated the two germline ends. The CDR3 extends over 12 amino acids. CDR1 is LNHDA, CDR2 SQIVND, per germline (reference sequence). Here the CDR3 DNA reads TGTGCCAGTTTCAGGGGGAACACTGAAGCTTTCTTT. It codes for CASFRGNTEAFF.

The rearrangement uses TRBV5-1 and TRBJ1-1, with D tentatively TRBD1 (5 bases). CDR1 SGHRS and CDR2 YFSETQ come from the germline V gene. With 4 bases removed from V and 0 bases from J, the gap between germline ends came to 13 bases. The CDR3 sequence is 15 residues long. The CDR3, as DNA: TGCGCCAGCAGCCAGCCAGGGCTAATGAACACTGAAGCTTTCTTT. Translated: CASSQPGLMNTEAFF.

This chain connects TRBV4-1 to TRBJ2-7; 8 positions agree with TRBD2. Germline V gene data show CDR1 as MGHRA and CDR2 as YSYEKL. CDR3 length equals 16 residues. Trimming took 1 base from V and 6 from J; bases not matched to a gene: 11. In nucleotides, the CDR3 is TGCGCCAGCAGCCAAGCCCGAGCGGGGGCCATAACCGAGCAGTACTTC. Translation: CASSQARAGAITEQYF.

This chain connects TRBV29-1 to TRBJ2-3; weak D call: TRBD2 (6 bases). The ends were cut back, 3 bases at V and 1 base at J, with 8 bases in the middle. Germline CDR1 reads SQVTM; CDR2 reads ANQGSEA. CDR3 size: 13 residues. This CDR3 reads CSVEASGTDTQYF. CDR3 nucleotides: TGCAGCGTTGAGGCTAGCGGCACAGATACGCAGTATTTT.

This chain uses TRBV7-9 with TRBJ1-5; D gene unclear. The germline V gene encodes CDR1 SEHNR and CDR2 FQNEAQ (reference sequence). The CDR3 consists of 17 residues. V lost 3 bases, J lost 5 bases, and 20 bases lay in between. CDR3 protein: CASSFATGPLVYQPQHF. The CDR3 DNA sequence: TGTGCCAGCAGCTTTGCCACGGGTCCCCTAGTTTATCAGCCCCAGCATTTT.

CDR3 DNA: TGTGCCAGCAGGGGACGGTTTGAAGCTTTCTTT. It encodes CASRGRFEAFF. The rearrangement links TRBV6-5 to TRBJ1-1; maybe TRBD1 (5 bases). Germline CDR1 MNHEY, CDR2 SVGAGI. V dropped 6 bases and J dropped 7 bases, with 9 bases sitting between them. The CDR3 runs 11 residues.

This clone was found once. CDR3 nucleotides: TGCGCCAGCAGCTTTCTACAGGGGGCATCCTACGAGCAGTACTTC. This encodes CASSFLQGASYEQYF. The chain joins TRBV5-1 to TRBJ2-7; the match to TRBD1 covers 9 bases. V shed 2 bases, J shed 1 base, and the junction held 4 bases outside the gene matches. This CDR3 region has 15 residues. Germline V gene sequence: CDR1 SGHRS, CDR2 YFSETQ.

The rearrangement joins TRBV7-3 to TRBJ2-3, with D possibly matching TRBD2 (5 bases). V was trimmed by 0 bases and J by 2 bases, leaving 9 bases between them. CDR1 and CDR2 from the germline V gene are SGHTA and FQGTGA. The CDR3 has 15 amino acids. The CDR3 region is CASSLTGVNTDTQYF. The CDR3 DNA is TGTGCCAGCAGCTTAACCGGGGTTAACACAGATACGCAGTATTTT.

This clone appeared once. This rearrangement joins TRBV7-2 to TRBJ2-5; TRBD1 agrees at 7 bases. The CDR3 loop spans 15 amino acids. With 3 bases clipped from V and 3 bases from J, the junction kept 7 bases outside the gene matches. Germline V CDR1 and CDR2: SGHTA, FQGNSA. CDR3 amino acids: CASSFRDSSKETQYF. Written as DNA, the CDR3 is TGTGCCAGCAGCTTCCGGGACAGCAGCAAAGAGACCCAGTACTTC.

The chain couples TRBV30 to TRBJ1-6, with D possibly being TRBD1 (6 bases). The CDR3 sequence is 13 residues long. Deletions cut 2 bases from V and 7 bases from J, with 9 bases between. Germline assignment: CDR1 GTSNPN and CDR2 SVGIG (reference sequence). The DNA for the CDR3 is TGTGCCTGGAGTTCGAGGGGGAATTCACCCCTCCACTTT. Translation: CAWSSRGNSPLHF.

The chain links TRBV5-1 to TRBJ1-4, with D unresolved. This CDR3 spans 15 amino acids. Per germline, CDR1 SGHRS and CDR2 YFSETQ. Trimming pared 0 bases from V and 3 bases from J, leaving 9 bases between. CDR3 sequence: CASSLEPGANEKLFF. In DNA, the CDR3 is TGCGCCAGCAGCTTGGAGCCGGGAGCTAATGAAAAACTGTTTTTT.

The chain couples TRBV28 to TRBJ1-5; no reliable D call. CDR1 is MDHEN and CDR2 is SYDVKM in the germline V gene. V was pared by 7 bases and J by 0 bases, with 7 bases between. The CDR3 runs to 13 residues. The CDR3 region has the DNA TGTGCCAGCAACTTCTATAGCAATCAGCCCCAGCATTTT. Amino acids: CASNFYSNQPQHF.

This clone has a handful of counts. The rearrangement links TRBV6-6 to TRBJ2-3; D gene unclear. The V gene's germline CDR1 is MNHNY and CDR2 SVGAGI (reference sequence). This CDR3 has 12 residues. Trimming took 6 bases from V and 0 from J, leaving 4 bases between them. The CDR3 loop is CASRGSTDTQYF. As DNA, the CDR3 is TGTGCCAGCAGGGGGAGCACAGATACGCAGTATTTT.

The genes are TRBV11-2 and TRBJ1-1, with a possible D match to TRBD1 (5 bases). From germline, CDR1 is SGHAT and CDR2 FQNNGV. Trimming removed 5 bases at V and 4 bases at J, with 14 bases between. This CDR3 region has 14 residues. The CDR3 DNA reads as TGTGCCAGCAGCACCCGCAGTGGGGGCACTGAAGCTTTCTTT. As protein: CASSTRSGGTEAFF.

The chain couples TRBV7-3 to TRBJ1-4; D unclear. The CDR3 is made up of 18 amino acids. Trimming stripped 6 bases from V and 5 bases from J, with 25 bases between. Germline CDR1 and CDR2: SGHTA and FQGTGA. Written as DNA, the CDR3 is TGTGCCAGCAGTGATCCACAGTGTCTCCCAGTCGACAATGAAAAACTGTTTTTT. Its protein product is CASSDPQCLPVDNEKLFF.

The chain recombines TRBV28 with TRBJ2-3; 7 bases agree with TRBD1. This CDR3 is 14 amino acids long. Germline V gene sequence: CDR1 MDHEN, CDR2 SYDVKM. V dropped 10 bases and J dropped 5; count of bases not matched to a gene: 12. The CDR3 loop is CATNEGAAVDTQYF. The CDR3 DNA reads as TGTGCCACCAACGAGGGGGCCGCAGTAGATACGCAGTATTTT.